A single sample gave rise to the 14 T cell receptor beta chains below, sequenced in a study of early stage breast cancer tumors. The table came from immunoSEQ multiplex PCR; TCRdb's copy has only in-frame clones and leaves some out. This table holds tens of thousands of clones, 74% found once. The specimen sequenced was blood. Source of these receptors: a person in their sixties or seventies with breast cancer.

The genes are TRBV29-1 and TRBJ1-2; 7 bases fit TRBD1. The CDR3 contains 13 residues. J gave up 1 base and V 3 bases, and 2 bases lay outside the gene matches. Germline values: CDR1 SQVTM, CDR2 ANQGSEA. CDR3 sequence: CSVDRDSNYGYTF. Here the CDR3 DNA reads TGCAGCGTTGATCGGGACAGTAACTATGGCTACACCTTC.

The rearrangement joins TRBV4-2 to TRBJ1-4; D call uncertain. The V end lost 1 base, the J end lost 5 bases, and 8 bases lay between the germline ends. Per the germline V gene, CDR1 is LGHNA and CDR2 is YNFKEQ. The CDR3 spans 14 residues. The CDR3 DNA sequence: TGTGCCAGCAGCCAAGGACGGATAAATGAAAAACTGTTTTTT. Its protein product is CASSQGRINEKLFF.

The rearrangement links TRBV7-6 to TRBJ2-7, with 9 positions matching TRBD1. The germline V gene encodes CDR1 SGHVS and CDR2 FNYEAQ. The CDR3 sequence is 14 residues long. V shed 8 bases, J shed 2 bases, and the junction held 7 bases outside the gene matches. CDR3 bases: TGTGCCAGCCAGCAGAGGACAGGGGCCTACGAGCAGTACTTC. It yields the protein CASQQRTGAYEQYF.

This clone was recorded once. The rearrangement links TRBV5-1 to TRBJ2-2; tentative D call: TRBD2 (6 bases). CDR3 length equals 15 residues. Germline V gene data show CDR1 as SGHRS and CDR2 as YFSETQ. Trimming left V 3 bases short and J 0 bases short, with 9 bases between. For the CDR3, the DNA is TGCGCCAGCAGCTCAGGACTACCGAACACCGGGGAGCTGTTTTTT. Amino acid sequence: CASSSGLPNTGELFF.

This chain uses TRBV6-4 with TRBJ2-5; 12 nucleotides align to TRBD1. Germline V gives CDR1 MRHNA, CDR2 SNTAGT. The CDR3 is made up of 16 amino acids. V lost 5 bases, J lost 4 bases, and 8 bases stayed unmatched. In DNA form, the CDR3 reads TGTGCCAGCAGTCTTACCGGGACAGGGGGCGGAGAGACCCAGTACTTC. Residues: CASSLTGTGGGETQYF.

The chain couples TRBV7-6 to TRBJ1-3; 7 bases match TRBD1. CDR3 length: 15 amino acids. CDR1 and CDR2 from the germline V gene are SGHVS and FNYEAQ. J gave up 4 bases and V 0 bases, and 3 bases lay outside the gene matches. CDR3 region: CASSLAEDRGNTIYF. CDR3 DNA sequence: TGTGCCAGCAGCTTAGCGGAGGACAGGGGAAACACCATATATTTT.

V usage is TRBV4-1 and J usage is TRBJ2-5; maybe TRBD1 (6 bases). Trimming cost V 1 base and J 3 bases, with 9 bases left between them. Germline values: CDR1 MGHRA, CDR2 YSYEKL. The CDR3 extends over 14 amino acids. The CDR3 coding sequence is TGCGCCAGCAGCCAAGGTACAGGGAAAGAGACCCAGTACTTC. Its translation is CASSQGTGKETQYF.

The rearrangement uses TRBV28 and TRBJ1-5, with TRBD1 matching over 9 bases. CDR3 size: 16 residues. J was trimmed by 1 base and V by 5 bases; bases with no gene match: 6. Germline V lookup: CDR1 MDHEN, CDR2 SYDVKM. This CDR3 reads CASSPLGQGSNQPQHF. The CDR3 nucleotides are TGTGCCAGCAGTCCCCTGGGACAGGGCAGCAATCAGCCCCAGCATTTT.

The genes are TRBV11-1 and TRBJ2-7, with 9 bases matching TRBD1. The CDR3 has 15 amino acids. Looked up from germline, CDR1 is SGHAT and CDR2 is FQDESV (reference sequence). After removal of 3 bases from V and 0 bases from J, the junction contained 3 bases not matched to a gene. The CDR3 DNA follows: TGTGCCAGCAGCTTGGGACAGGGAAGCTCCTACGAGCAGTACTTC. This codes for CASSLGQGSSYEQYF.

This clone was recorded only once. The V and J genes are TRBV7-9 and TRBJ1-6, with D maybe TRBD1 (6 bases). Per germline, CDR1 SEHNR and CDR2 FQNEAQ (reference sequence). The CDR3 loop spans 14 amino acids. Trimming removed 4 bases at V and 14 bases at J, with 18 bases between. CDR3 sequence (DNA): TGTGCCAGCAGCTCCGAAGCAACAGGGAGGGCCCTCCACTTT. Its protein is CASSSEATGRALHF.

The V gene is TRBV6-1, the J gene TRBJ1-2; D remains ambiguous. From germline, CDR1 is MNHNS and CDR2 SASEGT. Trimming shortened V by 7 bases and J by 8 bases, and 17 bases separated the two germline ends. This CDR3 spans 13 amino acids. CDR3 bases: TGTGCCAGCACCTCAAGCCCCCTGCGGGGCTACACCTTC. Protein product: CASTSSPLRGYTF.

Written as DNA, the CDR3 is TGCGCCAGCAGCTTTGGGGAGTATGGCTACACCTTC. Its translation is CASSFGEYGYTF. V and J are TRBV5-1 and TRBJ1-2; D is ambiguous. CDR3 size: 12 residues. Between the trimmed V and J ends, which lost 2 bases and 5 bases, there was a span of 7 bases. In germline, CDR1 is SGHRS, CDR2 YFSETQ.

In this sample, this clone turned up once. V is TRBV9 and J is TRBJ2-2, with 9 nucleotides matching TRBD1. Per germline, CDR1 SGDLS and CDR2 YYNGEE. The CDR3 runs 16 residues. V lost 1 base and J lost 5; bases outside the gene matches: 6. The CDR3 nucleotides are TGTGCCAGCAGCGTAAGCGGGACAGGGAGGACCGGGGAGCTGTTTTTT. Its protein product is CASSVSGTGRTGELFF.

The chain has TRBV18 and TRBJ1-1, with 9 bases that match TRBD1. Germline V gives CDR1 KGHSH, CDR2 LQKENI. This CDR3 has 17 residues. After removal of 4 bases from V and 3 bases from J, the junction contained 12 bases not matched to a gene. CDR3 residues: CASSRSGTGMSYTEAFF. For the CDR3, the DNA is TGTGCCAGCTCACGTTCCGGGACAGGGATGTCGTACACTGAAGCTTTCTTT. The full variable domain, with the rest looked up from reference TRBV18 and TRBJ1-1, is NAGVMQNPRHLVRRRGQEARLRCSPMKGHSHVYWYRQLPEEGLKFMVYLQKENIIDESGMPKERFSAEFPKEGPSILRIQQVVRGDSAAYFCASSRSGTGMSYTEAFFGQGTRLTVV.